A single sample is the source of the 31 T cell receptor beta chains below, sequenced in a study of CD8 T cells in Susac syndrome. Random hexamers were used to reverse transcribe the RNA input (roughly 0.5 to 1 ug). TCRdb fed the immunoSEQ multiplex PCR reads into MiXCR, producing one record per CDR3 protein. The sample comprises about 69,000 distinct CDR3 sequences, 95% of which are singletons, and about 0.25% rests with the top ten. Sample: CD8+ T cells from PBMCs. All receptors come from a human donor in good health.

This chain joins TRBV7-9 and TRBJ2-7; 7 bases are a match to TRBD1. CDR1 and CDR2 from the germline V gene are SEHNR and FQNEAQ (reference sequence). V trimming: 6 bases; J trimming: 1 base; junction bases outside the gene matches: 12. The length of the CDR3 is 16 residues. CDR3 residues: CASSSNREQGSYEQYF. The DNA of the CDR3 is TGTGCCAGCAGTTCAAATCGAGAACAGGGGTCCTACGAGCAGTACTTC.

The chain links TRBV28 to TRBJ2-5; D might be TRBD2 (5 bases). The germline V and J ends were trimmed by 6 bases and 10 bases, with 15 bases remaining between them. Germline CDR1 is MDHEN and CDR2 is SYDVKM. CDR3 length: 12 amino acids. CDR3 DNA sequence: TGTGCCAGCAGCGTCCCCCGGGGAGACCAGTACTTC. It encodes CASSVPRGDQYF.

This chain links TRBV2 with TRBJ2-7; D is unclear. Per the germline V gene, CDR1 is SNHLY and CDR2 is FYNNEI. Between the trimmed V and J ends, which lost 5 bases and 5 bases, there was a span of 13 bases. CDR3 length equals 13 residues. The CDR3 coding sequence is TGTGCCAGCAGTCGACTCCAGTGGAACGAGCAGTACTTC. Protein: CASSRLQWNEQYF. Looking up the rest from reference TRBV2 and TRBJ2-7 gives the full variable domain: EPEVTQTPSHQVTQMGQEVILRCVPISNHLYFYWYRQILGQKVEFLVSFYNNEISEKSEIFDDQFSVERPDGSNFTLKIRSTKLEDSAMYFCASSRLQWNEQYFGPGTRLTVT.

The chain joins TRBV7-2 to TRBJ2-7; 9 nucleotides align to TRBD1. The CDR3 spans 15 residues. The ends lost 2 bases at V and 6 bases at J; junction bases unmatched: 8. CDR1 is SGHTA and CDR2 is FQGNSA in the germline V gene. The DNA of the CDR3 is TGTGCCAGCAGCTTACGGGGACAGGGTGGCGGCGAGCAGTACTTC. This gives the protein CASSLRGQGGGEQYF.

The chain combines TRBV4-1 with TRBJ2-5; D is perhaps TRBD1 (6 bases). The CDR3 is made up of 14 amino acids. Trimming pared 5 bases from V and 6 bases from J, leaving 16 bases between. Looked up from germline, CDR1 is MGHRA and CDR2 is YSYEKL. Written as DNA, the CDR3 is TGCGCCAGCAGCGAAGCCGGACAGTGGAAGACCCAGTACTTC. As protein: CASSEAGQWKTQYF.

The CDR3 DNA reads as TGTGCCAGCAGTCTAGACACGGTCGCGAACACCGGGGAGCTGTTTTTT. It yields the protein CASSLDTVANTGELFF. The chain uses TRBV27 and TRBJ2-2; D not resolved. In germline, CDR1 is MNHEY, CDR2 SMNVEV (reference sequence). The length of the CDR3 is 16 residues. Deletions cut 5 bases from V and 0 bases from J, with 13 bases between.

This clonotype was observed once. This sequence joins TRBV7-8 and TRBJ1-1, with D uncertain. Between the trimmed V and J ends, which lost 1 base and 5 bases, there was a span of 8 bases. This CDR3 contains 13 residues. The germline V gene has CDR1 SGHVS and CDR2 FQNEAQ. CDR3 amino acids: CASSLVLGTEAFF. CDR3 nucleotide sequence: TGTGCCAGCAGCTTAGTGTTAGGAACTGAAGCTTTCTTT.

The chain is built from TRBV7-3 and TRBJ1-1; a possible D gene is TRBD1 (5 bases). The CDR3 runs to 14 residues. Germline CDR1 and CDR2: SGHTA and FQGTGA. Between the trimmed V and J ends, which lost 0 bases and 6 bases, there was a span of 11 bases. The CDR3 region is CASSLTMGDPEAFF. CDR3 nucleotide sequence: TGTGCCAGCAGCTTAACGATGGGGGATCCTGAAGCTTTCTTT.

The CDR3 nucleotides are TGTGCCAGCAGTGGACGGACAGATCTGAACACTGAAGCTTTCTTT. Protein product: CASSGRTDLNTEAFF. The chain employs TRBV25-1 and TRBJ1-1; TRBD1 is a possible D gene (6 bases). Trimming left V 4 bases short and J 0 bases short, with 12 bases between. The germline CDR1 and CDR2 sequences are MGHDK and SYGVNS. CDR3 size: 15 residues. Full variable domain (rest looked up from reference TRBV25-1 and TRBJ1-1): EADIYQTPRYLVIGTGKKITLECSQTMGHDKMYWYQQDPGMELHLIHYSYGVNSTEKGDLSSESTVSRIRTEHFPLTLESARPSHTSQYLCASSGRTDLNTEAFFGQGTRLTVV.

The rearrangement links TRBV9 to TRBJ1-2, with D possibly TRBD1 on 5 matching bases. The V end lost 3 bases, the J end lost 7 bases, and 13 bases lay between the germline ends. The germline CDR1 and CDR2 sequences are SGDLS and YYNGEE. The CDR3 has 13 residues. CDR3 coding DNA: TGTGCCAGCAGCGCTCCCCCAGGGAGTGGCTACACCTTC. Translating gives CASSAPPGSGYTF. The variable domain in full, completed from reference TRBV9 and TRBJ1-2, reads DSGVTQTPKHLITATGQRVTLRCSPRSGDLSVYWYQQSLDQGLQFLIQYYNGEERAKGNILERFSAQQFPDLHSELNLSSLELGDSALYFCASSAPPGSGYTFGSGTRLTVV.

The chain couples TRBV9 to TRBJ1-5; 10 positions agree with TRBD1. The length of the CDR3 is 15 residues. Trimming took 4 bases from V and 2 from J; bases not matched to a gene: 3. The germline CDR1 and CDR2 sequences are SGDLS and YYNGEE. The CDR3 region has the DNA TGTGCCAGCAGCCCGACAGGGGGCCGCAATCAGCCCCAGCATTTT. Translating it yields CASSPTGGRNQPQHF.

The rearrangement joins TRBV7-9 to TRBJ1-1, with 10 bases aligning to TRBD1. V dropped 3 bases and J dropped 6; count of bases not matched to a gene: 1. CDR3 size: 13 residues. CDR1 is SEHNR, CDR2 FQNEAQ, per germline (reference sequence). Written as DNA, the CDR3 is TGTGCCAGCAGCTTCGGACAGGGGGCTGAAGCTTTCTTT. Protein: CASSFGQGAEAFF.

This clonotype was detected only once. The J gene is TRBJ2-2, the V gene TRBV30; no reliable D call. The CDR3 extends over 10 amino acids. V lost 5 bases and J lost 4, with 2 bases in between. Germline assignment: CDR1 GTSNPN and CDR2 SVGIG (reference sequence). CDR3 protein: CAWGTGELFF. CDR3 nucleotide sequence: TGTGCCTGGGGCACCGGGGAGCTGTTTTTT.

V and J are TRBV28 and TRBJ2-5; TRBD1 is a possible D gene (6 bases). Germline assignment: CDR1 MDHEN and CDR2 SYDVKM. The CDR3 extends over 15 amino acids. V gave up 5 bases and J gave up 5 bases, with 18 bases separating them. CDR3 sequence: CASSISGTPRETQYF. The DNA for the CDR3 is TGTGCCAGCAGTATCTCCGGGACACCGAGGGAGACCCAGTACTTC.

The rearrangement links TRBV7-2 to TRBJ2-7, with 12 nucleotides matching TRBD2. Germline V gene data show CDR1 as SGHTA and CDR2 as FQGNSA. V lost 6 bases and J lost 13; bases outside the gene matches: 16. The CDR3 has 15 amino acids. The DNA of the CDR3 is TGTGCCAGCAGTTCATCGCTAGCGGGGGGGCTGAAGTCTTACTTC. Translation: CASSSSLAGGLKSYF.

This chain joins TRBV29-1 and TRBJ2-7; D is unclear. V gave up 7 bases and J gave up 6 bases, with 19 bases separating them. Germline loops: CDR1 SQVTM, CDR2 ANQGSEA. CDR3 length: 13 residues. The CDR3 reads CSGLWSPGGEQYF. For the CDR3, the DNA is TGCAGCGGTTTATGGAGCCCAGGTGGCGAGCAGTACTTC.

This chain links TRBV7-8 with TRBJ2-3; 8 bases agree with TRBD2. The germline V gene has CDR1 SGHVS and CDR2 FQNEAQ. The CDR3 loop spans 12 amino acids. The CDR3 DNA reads TGTGCAATAGCGGGGATGCTAGATACGCAGTATTTT. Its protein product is CAIAGMLDTQYF.

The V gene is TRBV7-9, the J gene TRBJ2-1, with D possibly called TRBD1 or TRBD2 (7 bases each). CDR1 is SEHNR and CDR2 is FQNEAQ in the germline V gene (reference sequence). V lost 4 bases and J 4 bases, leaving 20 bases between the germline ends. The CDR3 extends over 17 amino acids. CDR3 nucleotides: TGTGCCAGCAGCTCAGGGGGGGCGGCAGGGGATTACAATGAGCAGTTCTTC. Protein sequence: CASSSGGAAGDYNEQFF.

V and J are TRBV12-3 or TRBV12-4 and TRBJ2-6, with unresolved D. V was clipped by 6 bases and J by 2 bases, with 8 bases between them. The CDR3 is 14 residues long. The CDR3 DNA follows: TGTGCCAGCAGCCATATCCCTGGGGCCAACGTCCTGACTTTC. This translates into CASSHIPGANVLTF.

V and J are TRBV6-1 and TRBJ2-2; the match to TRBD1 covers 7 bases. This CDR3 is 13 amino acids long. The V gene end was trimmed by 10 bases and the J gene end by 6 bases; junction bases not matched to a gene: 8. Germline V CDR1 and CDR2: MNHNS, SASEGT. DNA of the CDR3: TGTGCCACCTTAAGACAGGGCCCCGGGGAGCTGTTTTTT. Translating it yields CATLRQGPGELFF.

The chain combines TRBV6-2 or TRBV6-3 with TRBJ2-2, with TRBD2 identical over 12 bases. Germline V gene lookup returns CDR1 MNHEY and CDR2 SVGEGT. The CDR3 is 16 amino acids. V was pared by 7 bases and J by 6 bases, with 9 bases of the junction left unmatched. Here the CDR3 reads CASIGWGTSGSGELFF. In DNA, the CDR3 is TGTGCCAGCATTGGATGGGGGACTAGCGGGTCCGGGGAGCTGTTTTTT.

CDR3 DNA sequence: TGCGCCAGCACTTGGGGAGCTGGGGCCAACGTCCTGACTTTC. Protein product: CASTWGAGANVLTF. The chain links TRBV4-1 to TRBJ2-6, with D possibly being TRBD2 (5 bases). The V end lost 7 bases, the J end lost 2 bases, and 9 bases lay between the germline ends. Looked up from germline, CDR1 is MGHRA and CDR2 is YSYEKL. The CDR3 runs to 14 residues.

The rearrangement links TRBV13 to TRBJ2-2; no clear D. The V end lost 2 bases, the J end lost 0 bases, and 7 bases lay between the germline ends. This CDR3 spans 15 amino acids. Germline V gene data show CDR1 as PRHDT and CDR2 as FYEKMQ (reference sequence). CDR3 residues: CASSLSQANTGELFF. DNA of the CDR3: TGTGCCAGCAGCTTATCCCAGGCGAACACCGGGGAGCTGTTTTTT.

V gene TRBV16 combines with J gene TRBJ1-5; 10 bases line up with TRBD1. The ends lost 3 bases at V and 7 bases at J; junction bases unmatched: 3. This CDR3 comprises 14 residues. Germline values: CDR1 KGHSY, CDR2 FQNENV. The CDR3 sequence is CASSHGQGGQPQHF. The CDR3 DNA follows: TGTGCCAGCAGCCATGGACAGGGGGGGCAGCCCCAGCATTTT.

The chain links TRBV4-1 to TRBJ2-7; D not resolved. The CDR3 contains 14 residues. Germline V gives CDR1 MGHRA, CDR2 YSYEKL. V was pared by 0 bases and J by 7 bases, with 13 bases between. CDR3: CASSQENRVVEQYF. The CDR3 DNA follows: TGCGCCAGCAGCCAAGAAAATCGGGTGGTTGAGCAGTACTTC.

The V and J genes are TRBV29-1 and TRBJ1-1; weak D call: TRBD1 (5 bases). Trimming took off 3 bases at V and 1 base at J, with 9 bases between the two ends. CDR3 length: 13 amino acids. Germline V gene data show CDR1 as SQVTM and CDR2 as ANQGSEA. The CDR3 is CSVDEGTNTEAFF. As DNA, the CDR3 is TGCAGCGTTGACGAGGGGACGAACACTGAAGCTTTCTTT.

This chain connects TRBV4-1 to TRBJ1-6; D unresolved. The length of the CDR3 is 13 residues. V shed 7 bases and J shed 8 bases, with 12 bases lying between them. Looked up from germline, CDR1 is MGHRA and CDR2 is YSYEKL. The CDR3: CASTPNGDSPLHF. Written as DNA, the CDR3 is TGCGCCAGCACCCCTAATGGGGATTCACCCCTCCACTTT.

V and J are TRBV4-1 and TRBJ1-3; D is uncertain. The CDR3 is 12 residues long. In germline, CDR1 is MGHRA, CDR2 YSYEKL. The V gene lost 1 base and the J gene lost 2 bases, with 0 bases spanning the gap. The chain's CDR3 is CASSQAGNTIYF. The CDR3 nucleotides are TGCGCCAGCAGCCAAGCTGGAAACACCATATATTTT.

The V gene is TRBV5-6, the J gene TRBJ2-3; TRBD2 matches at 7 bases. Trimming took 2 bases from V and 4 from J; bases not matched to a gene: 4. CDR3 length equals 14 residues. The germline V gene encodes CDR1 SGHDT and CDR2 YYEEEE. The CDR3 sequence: CASSFTGRADTQYF. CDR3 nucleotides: TGTGCCAGCAGCTTCACGGGGAGGGCAGATACGCAGTATTTT.

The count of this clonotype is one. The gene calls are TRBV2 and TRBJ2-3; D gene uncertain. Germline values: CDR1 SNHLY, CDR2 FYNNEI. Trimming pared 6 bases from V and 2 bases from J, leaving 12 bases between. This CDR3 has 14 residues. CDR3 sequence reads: CASSQESSTDTQYF. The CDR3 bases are TGTGCCAGCAGCCAAGAAAGTTCCACAGATACGCAGTATTTT.

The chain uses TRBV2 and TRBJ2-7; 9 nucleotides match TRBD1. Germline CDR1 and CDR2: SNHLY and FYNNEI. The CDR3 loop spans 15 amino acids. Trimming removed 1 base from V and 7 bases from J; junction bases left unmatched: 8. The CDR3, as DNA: TGTGCCAGCAGTGAAGTGGGGACAGGGACAAGGGAGCAGTACTTC. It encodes CASSEVGTGTREQYF.